This T cell receptor (beta chain) derives from a study of T-cell reconstitution after alpha-beta-depleted transplantation in children. The study's findings and limits: Where alpha-beta T cells came from about two months after transplant was reportedly several hundred expanded graft clones. A year had passed since transplant, and T-cell counts and diversity by then came mostly from newly produced T cells. Recipient T cells and thymic progenitors that survived were the source of the high TCRbeta diversity seen at day 60 in some patients.

In its sample, this clonotype was seen a few times. Its antigen remains unidentified. The authors prepared the TCRbeta library with unique molecular identifiers. From the PCR reads, TCRdb called clonotypes with MiXCR, one entry per CDR3 protein. In the table there are about 100,000 distinct CDR3 sequences, 5% to 8% of which are singletons. The trim removed 0 bases at V and 3 bases at J, leaving 2 bases unmatched. Germline values: CDR1 MNHEY, CDR2 SMNVEV (reference sequence). This CDR3 region has 15 residues. This chain links TRBV27 with TRBJ2-5; 9 positions match TRBD2. The source material was PBMCs, mostly from graft donor cells, sampled 360 days after TCRalphabeta/CD19-depleted stem cell transplant. This TCR derives from a male patient aged 2-9 years who had a stem cell transplant for acute lymphoblastic leukemia, so the T cells may come from the graft donor. CDR3 region: CASSLSASGEETQYF. Written as DNA, the CDR3 is TGTGCCAGCAGTTTATCGGCTAGCGGGGAAGAGACCCAGTACTTC.